The 18 T cell receptor beta chains given below trace back to one sample, sequenced in a study of spatial heterogeneity in lung cancer. TCRdb reprocessed the 5' RACE reads with MiXCR, giving one entry per CDR3 protein. This sample has about 4,900 distinct CDR3 sequences; about a sixth occur once, and the top ten carry roughly 6.3%. The sample's time point: sample taken at primary tumor resection. TCRs were sequenced from unsorted whole RNA of tumor, nontumor lung or PBMC. The starting material was PBMCs, obtained at surgery. The receptors were sampled from a male donor with early-stage non-small cell lung cancer.

In its sample, this clonotype ranks as medium-sized. This chain uses TRBV19 with TRBJ2-1; no clear D. Germline values: CDR1 LNHDA, CDR2 SQIVND (reference sequence). There are 12 residues in the CDR3. Trimming cost V 0 bases and J 9 bases, with 6 bases left between them. The CDR3, as DNA: TGTGCCAGTAGTATAGATAACGGTGAGCAGTTCTTC. Amino acids: CASSIDNGEQFF.

Many counts were recorded for this clonotype. The CDR3 loop reads CASPYEQYF. The CDR3 DNA reads TGTGCCAGCCCCTACGAGCAGTACTTC. This rearrangement joins TRBV6-5 to TRBJ2-7; no firm D call. In germline, CDR1 is MNHEY, CDR2 SVGAGI. Trimming shortened V by 8 bases and J by 2 bases, and 1 base separated the two germline ends. CDR3 length equals 9 residues.

This clonotype was seen a few times. The CDR3 spells CASSQDGPETAWSYEQYF. The DNA for the CDR3 is TGTGCCAGCAGCCAAGACGGGCCAGAAACGGCCTGGTCCTACGAGCAGTACTTC. V gene TRBV3-1 combines with J gene TRBJ2-7; D is uncertain. Looked up from germline, CDR1 is LGHDT and CDR2 is YNNKEL (reference sequence). The CDR3 is 18 amino acids. Trimming stripped 0 bases from V and 1 base from J, with 19 bases between.

By share, this clonotype counts as medium-sized. This chain uses TRBV27 with TRBJ1-5; no clear D. The germline CDR1 and CDR2 sequences are MNHEY and SMNVEV (reference sequence). The CDR3 loop spans 13 amino acids. Trimming removed 5 bases from V and 6 bases from J, with 11 bases in between. CDR3 in DNA: TGTGCCAGCAGTCTGGCCCCCGGTCAGCCCCAGCATTTT. It specifies CASSLAPGQPQHF.

This clonotype is medium-sized by share. The chain joins TRBV11-2 to TRBJ2-1; possibly TRBD2 for D (6 bases). The CDR3 is 14 residues long. The ends were cut back, 4 bases at V and 6 bases at J, with 13 bases in the middle. CDR1 is SGHAT and CDR2 is FQNNGV in the germline V gene. DNA of the CDR3: TGTGCCAGCAGCTCTAGCGTGGGAAGCAATGAGCAGTTCTTC. This gives the protein CASSSSVGSNEQFF. Using reference TRBV11-2 and TRBJ2-1 for the parts outside the CDR3, the full variable domain is EAGVAQSPRYKIIEKRQSVAFWCNPISGHATLYWYQQILGQGPKLLIQFQNNGVVDDSQLPKDRFSAERLKGVDSTLKIQPAKLEDSAVYLCASSSSVGSNEQFFGPGTRLTVL.

By its share, this clonotype is medium-sized. This chain uses TRBV6-6 with TRBJ1-2; possible D gene TRBD1, 6 bases. V shed 5 bases and J shed 8 bases, with 18 bases lying between them. There are 14 residues in the CDR3. CDR1 and CDR2 (germline): MNHNY, SVGAGI (reference sequence). DNA of the CDR3: TGTGCCAGCAGTGACCCCGGGACAAAAGAGGGCTACACCTTC. Amino acid sequence: CASSDPGTKEGYTF.

By proportion, this clonotype is medium-sized (0.01 to 0.1%). The chain employs TRBV11-2 and TRBJ2-1; 8 bases map to TRBD2. This CDR3 spans 16 amino acids. V shed 6 bases and J 0 bases; nucleotides not matched to a gene: 7. The germline V gene encodes CDR1 SGHAT and CDR2 FQNNGV. CDR3 protein: CASRSSRGASYNEQFF. CDR3 nucleotide sequence: TGTGCCAGCAGGTCCTCGCGGGGGGCCTCCTACAATGAGCAGTTCTTC. Full variable domain (rest looked up from reference TRBV11-2 and TRBJ2-1): EAGVAQSPRYKIIEKRQSVAFWCNPISGHATLYWYQQILGQGPKLLIQFQNNGVVDDSQLPKDRFSAERLKGVDSTLKIQPAKLEDSAVYLCASRSSRGASYNEQFFGPGTRLTVL.

Note on this clonotype: A much larger clone differs from this one at a single base, so this may be a read error. V and J are TRBV4-3 and TRBJ2-1; TRBD1 is a possible D gene (6 bases). Germline V lookup: CDR1 LGHNA, CDR2 YSLEER. The CDR3 length is 15 residues. CDR3: CASSQDLGQYNGQFF. CDR3 DNA sequence: TGCGCCAGCAGCCAAGATCTCGGACAGTACAATGGGCAGTTCTTC.

The rearrangement links TRBV10-2 to TRBJ2-5, with D unresolved. This CDR3 region has 13 residues. Germline lookup yields CDR1 WSHSY and CDR2 SAAADI. Trimming took off 0 bases at V and 4 bases at J, with 6 bases between the two ends. The CDR3: CASSESVRETQYF. DNA of the CDR3: TGCGCCAGCAGTGAGTCGGTGAGAGAGACCCAGTACTTC.

This clonotype is categorized as medium-sized. The chain recombines TRBV21-1 with TRBJ2-2; TRBD1 is the table's D call, not checked against the DNA. TRBV21-1 is listed as a pseudogene. This CDR3 spans 14 amino acids. The CDR3 region is CASSKGGRTGELFF. CDR3 bases: TGTGCCAGCAGCAAGGGGGGTAGGACCGGGGAGCTGTTTTTT.

In its sample, this clonotype is medium-sized. The chain recombines TRBV20-1 with TRBJ2-5; D uncertain. The CDR3 has 10 residues. V shed 6 bases and J shed 8 bases, with 10 bases lying between them. Per the germline V gene, CDR1 is DFQATT and CDR2 is SNEGSKA (reference sequence). The CDR3 reads CSAYMGTQYF. In nucleotides, the CDR3 is TGCAGTGCGTATATGGGAACCCAGTACTTC.

By share, this clonotype counts as medium-sized (0.01 to 0.1%). This chain connects TRBV20-1 to TRBJ2-5; 9 bases map to TRBD2. Germline CDR1 reads DFQATT; CDR2 reads SNEGSKA (reference sequence). CDR3 size: 15 residues. The junction had 7 bases not matched to a gene; V was cut back by 1 base and J by 4 bases. The CDR3 sequence: CSARVLAGVVETQYF. The CDR3, as DNA: TGCAGTGCTAGAGTCTTAGCGGGGGTGGTAGAGACCCAGTACTTC.

By its share, this clonotype is medium-sized (0.01 to 0.1%). The V and J genes are TRBV24-1 and TRBJ2-2; D is undetermined. V lost 4 bases, J lost 6 bases, and 8 bases lay in between. Germline V gene data show CDR1 as KGHDR and CDR2 as SFDVKD. The CDR3 has 13 residues. The CDR3 is CATSEGFSGELFF. CDR3 in DNA: TGTGCCACCAGTGAAGGGTTCTCCGGGGAGCTGTTTTTT.

This clonotype is categorized as medium-sized (0.01 to 0.1%). The chain carries TRBV4-3 and TRBJ2-7; D may be TRBD1 or TRBD2 (5 bases each). Deletions cut 1 base from V and 6 bases from J, with 10 bases between. Germline CDR1 is LGHNA and CDR2 is YSLEER. The CDR3 has 13 amino acids. The CDR3 protein is CASSQVRGTEQYF. The CDR3 nucleotides are TGCGCCAGCAGCCAAGTGAGGGGTACCGAGCAGTACTTC.

This clonotype is medium-sized (0.01 to 0.1%) in the sample. The V and J genes are TRBV7-8 and TRBJ1-1, with a tentative D call TRBD1 (6 bases). Per germline, CDR1 SGHVS and CDR2 FQNEAQ. The CDR3 is 12 amino acids. V was cut by 5 bases and J by 7 bases, with 11 bases left in between. In nucleotides, the CDR3 is TGTGCCAGCAGCCCAAACAGGGATGAAGCTTTCTTT. Translation: CASSPNRDEAFF.

CDR3 in DNA: TGTGCCAGCAGTGATATACGAAAATACACAGATACGCAGTATTTT. Protein sequence: CASSDIRKYTDTQYF. This chain joins TRBV2 and TRBJ2-3; D call uncertain. The CDR3 has 15 amino acids. V was clipped by 3 bases and J by 2 bases, with 12 bases between them. CDR1 and CDR2 (germline): SNHLY, FYNNEI.

This clonotype is medium-sized (0.01 to 0.1%) in the sample. This chain connects TRBV30 to TRBJ1-5; D might be TRBD1 (5 bases). The germline V gene encodes CDR1 GTSNPN and CDR2 SVGIG (reference sequence). V was cut by 3 bases and J by 15 bases, with 24 bases left in between. CDR3 length: 14 amino acids. CDR3 bases: TGTGCCTGGAGCCGATACCGGGACCTCCGGGAGTTGCATTTT. Translated: CAWSRYRDLRELHF.

Sample share makes this clonotype medium-sized. The chain joins TRBV20-1 to TRBJ2-1, with 7 bases aligning to TRBD1. Germline trimming cut 1 base from V and 6 bases from J; bases unmatched to any gene: 9. The CDR3 contains 15 residues. Per the germline V gene, CDR1 is DFQATT and CDR2 is SNEGSKA (reference sequence). The CDR3 DNA reads TGCAGTGCTAGAGGACAGGGCCTAATCACCAATGAGCAGTTCTTC. Its translation: CSARGQGLITNEQFF.